A single sample gave rise to the 26 T cell receptor beta chains below, sequenced in a study of blood T cell repertoires in COVID-19. Libraries were prepared by immunoSEQ multiplex PCR; TCRdb keeps only in-frame clonotypes and omits some of them. The data contain 250,000 to 300,000 clones, approximately 89% of them singletons. The sample was PBMCs or T cells enriched from blood (not recorded which). These receptors were collected from a woman in her sixties who had recovered from COVID-19.

The CDR3 is CASSLAGFEQFF. The DNA for the CDR3 is TGTGCCAGCAGTTTAGCCGGTTTTGAGCAGTTCTTC. J is TRBJ2-1 and V is TRBV28; D gene unclear. Trimming removed 2 bases at V and 9 bases at J, with 8 bases between. CDR3 length: 12 residues. Germline-derived CDR1 and CDR2 are MDHEN and SYDVKM.

V gene TRBV27 combines with J gene TRBJ2-1, with D tentatively TRBD2 (5 bases). CDR3 length: 15 amino acids. V lost 7 bases, J lost 6 bases, and 19 bases lay in between. Germline loops: CDR1 MNHEY, CDR2 SMNVEV (reference sequence). CDR3 in DNA: TGTGCCAGCACAATCTCCAGGACCGGAGGCAATGAGCAGTTCTTC. Encoded protein: CASTISRTGGNEQFF.

The chain couples TRBV9 to TRBJ1-1; unclear D gene. This CDR3 is built from 14 residues. V was shortened by 2 bases and J by 3 bases, with 11 bases between the two germline ends. Germline loops: CDR1 SGDLS, CDR2 YYNGEE. CDR3 nucleotide sequence: TGTGCCAGCAGCGTCGGCGTACAGTACACTGAAGCTTTCTTT. Its protein is CASSVGVQYTEAFF.

This clone appeared once. This rearrangement joins TRBV6-1 to TRBJ2-2; D may be TRBD1 (6 bases). The CDR3 spans 14 residues. Germline-derived CDR1 and CDR2 are MNHNS and SASEGT. Trimming removed 3 bases from V and 5 bases from J, with 10 bases in between. The CDR3 nucleotides are TGTGCCAGCAGTGAGGGACACGAAACCGGGGAGCTGTTTTTT. Encoded protein: CASSEGHETGELFF.

This chain uses TRBV5-1 with TRBJ2-1, with 7 bases that match TRBD2. The trim removed 1 base at V and 8 bases at J, leaving 9 bases unmatched. In germline, CDR1 is SGHRS, CDR2 YFSETQ. The CDR3 extends over 15 amino acids. CDR3 loop: CASSLYANAGDEQFF. The DNA for the CDR3 is TGCGCCAGCAGCTTGTACGCAAACGCGGGGGATGAGCAGTTCTTC.

The CDR3 DNA reads TGTGCCAGCAGCTCAAAAGGGACAGATGGTTATGGCTACACCTTC. Protein: CASSSKGTDGYGYTF. The chain carries TRBV5-4 and TRBJ1-2, with TRBD1 identical over 7 bases. The CDR3 is 15 residues long. Germline V CDR1 and CDR2: SGHNT, YYREEE (reference sequence). J gave up 5 bases and V 3 bases, and 10 bases lay outside the gene matches.

V gene TRBV5-1 combines with J gene TRBJ1-1; 7 positions match TRBD1. CDR1 and CDR2 from the germline V gene are SGHRS and YFSETQ. After removal of 5 bases from V and 11 bases from J, the junction contained 15 bases not matched to a gene. CDR3 length equals 14 residues. CDR3 in DNA: TGCGCCAGCAGTACAGGGGCCGAGGGCCTTGTGGCTTTCTTT. Its translation is CASSTGAEGLVAFF.

This chain joins TRBV11-2 and TRBJ2-5; 8 positions agree with TRBD2. This CDR3 contains 15 residues. V shed 2 bases, J shed 2 bases, and the junction held 4 bases outside the gene matches. Germline CDR1 reads SGHAT; CDR2 reads FQNNGV. CDR3 nucleotide sequence: TGTGCCAGCAGCTTACGTCCGGGAGGGCAAGAGACCCAGTACTTC. It specifies CASSLRPGGQETQYF.

The table lists this clone with a count of one. The chain has TRBV28 and TRBJ1-4; 8 bases align to TRBD1. The CDR3 is 14 residues long. The germline CDR1 and CDR2 sequences are MDHEN and SYDVKM. The V and J ends lost 4 bases and 3 bases, in that order; junction bases with no gene match: 1. CDR3 DNA sequence: TGTGCCAGCAGTTCACAGGGGGCTAATGAAAAACTGTTTTTT. This gives the protein CASSSQGANEKLFF.

The CDR3 coding sequence is TGTGCCATCAGGGGCGACAGGTGGAATGAAGCTTTCTTT. Amino acids: CAIRGDRWNEAFF. The chain has TRBV10-3 and TRBJ1-1; D is perhaps TRBD1 (6 bases). Trimming cost V 6 bases and J 7 bases, with 15 bases left between them. The CDR3 consists of 13 residues. The germline CDR1 and CDR2 sequences are ENHRY and SYGVKD.

The rearrangement uses TRBV10-1 and TRBJ2-1, with TRBD2 matching 12 bases. V shed 0 bases, J shed 10 bases, and the junction held 7 bases outside the gene matches. Germline V CDR1 and CDR2: WNHNN, SYGVQD (reference sequence). CDR3 length equals 16 residues. CDR3 DNA: TGCGCCAGCAGTGAGTCTCAACTAGCGGGAGGAGGCGAGCAGTTCTTC. It is translated as CASSESQLAGGGEQFF.

This chain links TRBV12-3 or TRBV12-4 with TRBJ1-5; D gene unclear. The V end lost 5 bases, the J end lost 4 bases, and 9 bases lay between the germline ends. CDR3 length: 13 residues. The CDR3 DNA reads TGTGCCAGCAGTAGTGGGAGTAATCAGCCCCAGCATTTT. It translates to CASSSGSNQPQHF.

This chain connects TRBV11-2 to TRBJ2-7; no firm D call. Trimming took 5 bases from V and 0 from J, leaving 8 bases between them. This CDR3 has 13 amino acids. The germline V gene encodes CDR1 SGHAT and CDR2 FQNNGV. CDR3 protein: CASSPTYSYEQYF. For the CDR3, the DNA is TGTGCCAGCAGCCCAACTTACTCCTACGAGCAGTACTTC. Combining the CDR3 with reference TRBV11-2 and TRBJ2-7 gives the whole variable domain EAGVAQSPRYKIIEKRQSVAFWCNPISGHATLYWYQQILGQGPKLLIQFQNNGVVDDSQLPKDRFSAERLKGVDSTLKIQPAKLEDSAVYLCASSPTYSYEQYFGPGTRLTVT.

V usage is TRBV19 and J usage is TRBJ1-5, with a weak D call TRBD1 (6 bases). This CDR3 has 15 amino acids. With 7 bases removed from V and 2 bases from J, the gap between germline ends came to 15 bases. Germline V gene data show CDR1 as LNHDA and CDR2 as SQIVND (reference sequence). DNA of the CDR3: TGTGCCAGTACTAGAACAGGGAGTGGCAATCAGCCCCAGCATTTT. Translated, it gives CASTRTGSGNQPQHF.

The chain recombines TRBV4-2 with TRBJ2-2, with D perhaps matching TRBD1 (5 bases). The V and J ends lost 4 bases and 1 base respectively, with 13 bases between them. The germline CDR1 and CDR2 sequences are LGHNA and YNFKEQ. The CDR3 loop spans 16 amino acids. The CDR3 reads CASSPRQSKNTGELFF. CDR3 bases: TGTGCCAGCAGCCCGAGACAGAGTAAGAACACCGGGGAGCTGTTTTTT.

The chain has TRBV3-1 (or the pseudogene TRBV3-2) and TRBJ2-5, with 10 bases aligning to TRBD2. Trimming at V came to 5 bases and at J to 7 bases, leaving 7 bases not matched to a gene. CDR1 and CDR2 from the germline V gene are LGHDT and YNNKEL (reference sequence). The CDR3 covers 14 residues. The CDR3 spells CASSTSGVTGTQYF. In DNA form, the CDR3 reads TGTGCCAGCAGCACTAGCGGGGTTACAGGGACCCAGTACTTC.

The chain recombines TRBV9 with TRBJ1-1, with D perhaps TRBD1 (5 bases). The V gene's germline CDR1 is SGDLS and CDR2 YYNGEE. The CDR3 covers 15 residues. V was pared by 0 bases and J by 5 bases, with 14 bases between. The CDR3 nucleotides are TGTGCCAGCAGCGTAGGCACCGGACGGGGGACTGAAGCTTTCTTT. Translating it yields CASSVGTGRGTEAFF.

This clone was picked up one time. The rearrangement uses TRBV9 and TRBJ1-1; D possibly corresponds to TRBD1 (6 bases). Germline values: CDR1 SGDLS, CDR2 YYNGEE. The CDR3 length is 19 residues. V gave up 0 bases and J gave up 12 bases, with 33 bases separating them. The CDR3 here is CASSVEGKIGSGALGGPFF. The CDR3 nucleotides are TGTGCCAGCAGCGTAGAAGGGAAGATCGGATCAGGGGCCCTCGGCGGGCCTTTCTTT.

J is TRBJ2-2 and V is TRBV29-1; D gene unclear. Germline CDR1 reads SQVTM; CDR2 reads ANQGSEA. V was clipped by 6 bases and J by 4 bases, with 12 bases between them. This CDR3 has 13 amino acids. The CDR3 bases are TGCAGCGTGCTGGTTCCGGGCACCGGGGAGCTGTTTTTT. Translated: CSVLVPGTGELFF.

The V call is TRBV27, the J call TRBJ1-5; 7 bases fit TRBD1. From germline, CDR1 is MNHEY and CDR2 SMNVEV (reference sequence). The CDR3 runs 13 residues. The trim removed 6 bases at V and 4 bases at J, leaving 3 bases unmatched. CDR3 sequence: CASRTGRNQPQHF. In DNA, the CDR3 is TGTGCCAGCAGGACAGGGCGAAATCAGCCCCAGCATTTT.

The rearrangement joins TRBV11-2 to TRBJ1-3; 8 bases fit TRBD1. The CDR3 spans 15 residues. The germline V gene encodes CDR1 SGHAT and CDR2 FQNNGV. V lost 1 base and J lost 5; bases outside the gene matches: 4. The CDR3 reads CASSLAGQGRNTIYF. The CDR3 coding sequence is TGTGCCAGCAGCTTAGCTGGACAGGGAAGAAACACCATATATTTT.

V gene TRBV7-8 combines with J gene TRBJ2-5; D may be TRBD2 (5 bases). The CDR3 loop spans 13 amino acids. Germline CDR1 and CDR2: SGHVS and FQNEAQ. Trimming took off 3 bases at V and 4 bases at J, with 9 bases between the two ends. The CDR3 DNA follows: TGTGCCAGCAGCTTTGAGGGTCGAGAGACCCAGTACTTC. It translates to CASSFEGRETQYF.

The V and J genes are TRBV6-2 or TRBV6-3 and TRBJ2-1; D perhaps matches TRBD2 (6 bases). Between the trimmed V and J ends, which lost 4 bases and 3 bases, there was a span of 10 bases. Germline lookup yields CDR1 MNHEY and CDR2 SVGEGT. The CDR3 sequence is 14 residues long. The CDR3 coding sequence is TGTGCCAGCAGTTCCGGGACTTTCTACAATGAGCAGTTCTTC. Translation: CASSSGTFYNEQFF.

V usage is TRBV7-8 and J usage is TRBJ2-3; TRBD1 agrees at 7 bases. The CDR3 covers 18 residues. V was clipped by 6 bases and J by 2 bases; unmatched bases: 17. Per the germline V gene, CDR1 is SGHVS and CDR2 is FQNEAQ. The CDR3: CASRQTYRGSSPTDTQYF. In nucleotides, the CDR3 is TGTGCCAGCAGACAAACGTACAGGGGTTCGTCACCCACAGATACGCAGTATTTT.

The chain uses TRBV10-3 and TRBJ2-1, with 11 nucleotides matching TRBD2. The CDR3 sequence is 14 residues long. Germline lookup yields CDR1 ENHRY and CDR2 SYGVKD. J was trimmed by 11 bases and V by 2 bases; bases with no gene match: 5. Written as DNA, the CDR3 is TGTGCCATCAGTGAGCGGGTAGCGGGAGGGCAGCAGTTCTTC. This codes for CAISERVAGGQQFF.

The gene calls are TRBV12-3 or TRBV12-4 and TRBJ1-2, with D possibly being TRBD1 (6 bases). The V end was cut by 3 bases, the J end by 7 bases, with 12 bases between. CDR3 length equals 13 residues. CDR3 nucleotides: TGTGCCAGCAGTTTCGGGGGGCAGGGTGGCTACACCTTC. This gives the protein CASSFGGQGGYTF.